Listed below are T cell receptor beta chains from one sample, sequenced in a study of blood T cell repertoires in COVID-19. The protocol was immunoSEQ multiplex PCR, while the TCRdb copy is restricted to in-frame clones and leaves out a portion. The sample carries a few hundred thousand clones, about 89% recorded once. The specimen sequenced was peripheral blood. Receptors originate from a woman aged 55-69 years with acute or convalescent COVID-19. CDR3s leave out the opening cysteine and the closing phenylalanine or tryptophan. The order of the fields is V gene, CDR3 protein.

TRBV6-5 ASSALGGRAF
TRBV9 ASSVAGVDSPLH
TRBV27 ASSPGTGFKDEQY
TRBV27 ASSLAGSGTGELF
TRBV29-1 SVDQGVGKLF
TRBV7-9 ASSFEVWGQGRSGNTIY
TRBV12-5 ASGLVGGASYNEQF
TRBV27 ASSPGGSVYGYT
TRBV28 ASSFFERRQGQF
TRBV7-2 ASSLGLAGEMF
TRBV9 ASSPDGQVRSETQY
TRBV7-3 ASSLHSSGPANTGELF
TRBV2 ASSEAIGGAA
TRBV7-2 ASSESGTSGGTYEQY
TRBV28 ASIGLAGGNEQF
TRBV10-1 ASTFSSTGVDQPQH
TRBV9 ASSVSPAGGYPYEQY
TRBV11-2 ASSLGHSTNEKLF
TRBV6-2/TRBV6-3 ASSFPGLAGGSYNEQF
TRBV6-2/TRBV6-3 ASSLTRSTDTQY
TRBV29-1 SVRDRDTEAF
TRBV4-1 ASSQGVANTEAF
TRBV9 ASSVSGIGVYEQY
TRBV28 ASSLYSNQPQH
TRBV27 AASPGWTLNTGELF
TRBV9 ASSIPGQGNSPLH
TRBV7-2 ASSQGQGTGELF
TRBV5-5 ASSSIDRVRETQY
TRBV20-1 SASRARGSNQPQH
TRBV10-3 AISWGTQETQY
TRBV6-6 ASSSRQGDGYT
TRBV18 ASSPRQENEKLF
TRBV5-1 ASSLAGYGNTQY
TRBV7-6 ASSPAGGDTGELF
TRBV10-3 AISESTGSYEKLF
TRBV6-1 ASSESGGVVYEQY
TRBV19 ASSPPPGTKGWSTGELF
TRBV9 ASSVEDSGQNIQY
TRBV27 ASRPGGGWAGANVLT
TRBV29-1 SVQGGRGYT
TRBV15 ATSRAYGAHYEQY
TRBV25-1 ASSDTGTSEKLF
TRBV7-8 ASSLADTRTQY
TRBV27 ASAPLSGRGGGSPLH
TRBV19 ASTPWRLETGELF
TRBV27 ASSLWGRQGHEAF
TRBV5-4 ASSSQAGGIYEQY
TRBV6-5 ASSGQGLGEAF
TRBV2 ASSEWADFYGYT
TRBV27 ASRIHRFGQPQH
TRBV7-8 ASRPRGSGANVLT
TRBV28 ASLTGLAGDEQF
TRBV29-1 SVDRSPMNTEAF
TRBV4-3 ASSQEGGGGLYNEQF
TRBV29-1 SAQKNTGPDTQY
TRBV6-6 ASSLRDRGDRRYNEQF
TRBV6-2/TRBV6-3 ASSPRTSESTDTQY
TRBV5-1 ASSLGSRINTEAF
TRBV24-1 ATSRSDRDLGGAF